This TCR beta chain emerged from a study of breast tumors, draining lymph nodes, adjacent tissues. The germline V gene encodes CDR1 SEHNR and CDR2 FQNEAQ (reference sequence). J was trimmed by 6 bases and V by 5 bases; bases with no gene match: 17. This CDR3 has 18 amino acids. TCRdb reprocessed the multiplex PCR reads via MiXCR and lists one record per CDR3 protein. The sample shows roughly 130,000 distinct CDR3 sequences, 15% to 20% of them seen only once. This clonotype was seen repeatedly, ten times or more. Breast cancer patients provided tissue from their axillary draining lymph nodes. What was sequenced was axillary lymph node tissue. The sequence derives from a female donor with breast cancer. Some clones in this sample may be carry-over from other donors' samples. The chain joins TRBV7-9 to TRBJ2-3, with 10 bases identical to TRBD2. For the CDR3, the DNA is TGTGCCAGCAGCCTCGGGACAACCGGGACTAGCGCTCAGGATACGCAGTATTTT. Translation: CASSLGTTGTSAQDTQYF.